This TCR beta chain was recovered during a study of a mutant IDH1 vaccine in newly diagnosed glioma. Time point in this sample: baseline, week 1 (first vaccination visit). Treatment: pre-vaccination baseline after standard-of-care therapy. Some clones are missing from TCRdb's copy, which holds only in-frame ones; the method was immunoSEQ multiplex PCR. Among roughly 86,000 clones listed, about four fifths were seen once. The germline V gene has CDR1 PRHDT and CDR2 FYEKMQ (reference sequence). This CDR3 is built from 13 residues. The V end was cut by 5 bases, the J end by 1 base, with 7 bases between. The V call is TRBV13, the J call TRBJ2-3, with unresolved D. The material sequenced was PBMCs, taken from a glioma patient treated with radiotherapy, temozolomide or both. The TCR was taken from a man aged 40-49 years with glioma. The CDR3 is CASSPLGTDTQYF. As DNA, the CDR3 is TGTGCCAGCAGCCCCCTGGGCACAGATACGCAGTATTTT.